The rows below give T cell receptor beta chains drawn from one sample of a study of shared clonotypes between healthy human individuals. Repertoires were generated with immunoSEQ multiplex PCR, while TCRdb's copy carries only in-frame clones and drops some. The repertoire has over 950,000 clones, 77% of them found once; the top ten carry roughly 0.83%. Material: memory CD4+ T cells from PBMCs. The receptors originated from a man aged 18 to 29 in good health. Some clones in this sample may be carry-over from other donors' samples. CDR3s include the opening cysteine and the closing phenylalanine or tryptophan. The D gene is left open where the match is weak. Size values are once, few and many counts, or a class for expanded clones, and some rows have none.

NA	TRBV6-4	TRBD2	TRBJ2-3	CASSALAEETDTQYF	TGTGCCAGCAGTGCCCTAGCGGAAGAAACAGATACGCAGTATTTT
NA	TRBV7-7	TRBD1	TRBJ2-5	CASSQQGQETQYF	TGTGCCAGCAGCCAACAGGGGCAAGAGACCCAGTACTTC
few	TRBV7-2	TRBD2	TRBJ2-1	CASSHQGLARNNEQFF	TGTGCCAGCAGCCACCAGGGACTAGCGAGAAACAATGAGCAGTTCTTC
NA	TRBV29-1	NA	TRBJ1-2	CSVETSPANYGYTF	TGCAGCGTGGAAACCTCACCCGCTAACTATGGCTACACCTTC
NA	TRBV18	TRBD2	TRBJ2-7	CASSPSISGSGHYEQYF	TGTGCCAGCTCACCCTCGATTAGCGGGAGCGGACACTACGAGCAGTACTTC
NA	TRBV6-6	NA	TRBJ1-2	CASSYRGSNYGYTF	TGTGCCAGCAGTTACAGGGGATCTAACTATGGCTACACCTTC
NA	TRBV6-6	NA	TRBJ2-7	CAISGQGYEQYF	TGTGCCATCAGTGGCCAGGGATACGAGCAGTACTTC
few	TRBV10-3	NA	TRBJ1-1	CAIRIDRSNTEAFF	TGTGCCATCAGGATTGACAGATCGAACACTGAAGCTTTCTTT
NA	TRBV6-6	NA	TRBJ1-2	CASRYTTVNYGYTF	TGTGCCAGCAGATATACGACAGTCAACTATGGCTACACCTTC
NA	TRBV6-5	TRBD2	TRBJ2-1	CASSPLAGRGNEQFF	TGTGCCAGCAGTCCACTAGCGGGAAGGGGGAATGAGCAGTTCTTC
NA	TRBV7-2	TRBD1	TRBJ1-2	CASSASGTGVYGYTF	TGTGCCAGCAGCGCGTCCGGGACAGGGGTCTATGGCTACACCTTC
NA	TRBV6-5	NA	TRBJ1-1	CASSSDLGTEAFF	TGTGCCAGCAGTTCGGACTTGGGAACTGAAGCTTTCTTT
NA	TRBV4-2	NA	TRBJ1-2	CASSHHGQDITYGYTF	TGTGCCAGCAGCCACCACGGCCAGGACATCACCTATGGCTACACCTTC
many	TRBV27	NA	TRBJ1-1	CASRNTAGPPGGTEAFF	TGTGCCAGCAGGAATACCGCCGGGCCCCCGGGAGGTACTGAAGCTTTCTTT
NA	TRBV19	TRBD1	TRBJ2-3	CASLRTGTGIDTQYF	TGTGCCAGCCTCAGAACCGGGACAGGGATAGATACGCAGTATTTT
NA	TRBV6-5	NA	TRBJ1-1	CASSPWVNTEAFF	TGTGCCAGCAGTCCCTGGGTGAACACTGAAGCTTTCTTT
NA	TRBV19	NA	TRBJ2-7	CASSSRREQYF	TGTGCCAGTAGTAGCCGTCGCGAGCAGTACTTC
NA	TRBV18	NA	TRBJ1-5	CASSPQGVVNQPQHF	TGTGCCAGCTCACCGCAGGGAGTTGTCAATCAGCCCCAGCATTTT
NA	TRBV18	NA	TRBJ2-7	CASSPPSQGYEQYF	TGTGCCAGCTCACCACCATCACAGGGATACGAGCAGTACTTC
once	TRBV5-6	NA	TRBJ2-3	CASSPTLFSTDTQYF	TGTGCCAGCAGCCCGACACTTTTCAGCACAGATACGCAGTATTTT
few	TRBV7-9	TRBD1	TRBJ1-1	CASTFSQGANTEAFF	TGTGCCAGCACCTTCTCACAGGGGGCGAACACTGAAGCTTTCTTT
NA	TRBV11-2	NA	TRBJ1-2	CASSQGRRYGYTF	TGTGCCAGCAGCCAGGGACGGCGTTATGGCTACACCTTC
once	TRBV25-1	NA	TRBJ1-4	CASNAGTRNEKLFF	TGTGCCAGCAACGCCGGGACAAGAAATGAAAAACTGTTTTTT
NA	TRBV21-1	NA	TRBJ2-1	CASSNLWRDPGQFF	TGTGCCAGCAGCAATCTTTGGCGGGATCCTGGGCAGTTCTTC
NA	TRBV4-2	NA	TRBJ2-1	CASSQGSDIPDEQFF	TGTGCCAGCAGCCAAGGGAGCGATATCCCGGACGAGCAGTTCTTC
NA	TRBV5-1	TRBD2	TRBJ2-2	CASTPTIWGAGGNTGELFF	TGCGCCAGCACCCCCACTATCTGGGGAGCGGGAGGCAACACCGGGGAGCTGTTTTTT
NA	TRBV7-2	NA	TRBJ2-7	CASSLNRYYEQYF	TGTGCCAGCAGCTTAAACAGGTACTACGAGCAGTACTTC
NA	TRBV27	TRBD2	TRBJ2-2	CASRLLSSGGNTGELFF	TGTGCCAGCAGACTTCTATCTAGCGGGGGGAACACCGGGGAGCTGTTTTTT
NA	TRBV7-2	TRBD2	TRBJ2-1	CASSLVRLAGYNEQFF	TGTGCCAGCAGCTTAGTCCGACTAGCGGGGTACAATGAGCAGTTCTTC
NA	TRBV10-3	TRBD1	TRBJ2-2	CAIGTGGPRGTGELFF	TGTGCCATCGGGACAGGGGGGCCCCGGGGCACCGGGGAGCTGTTTTTT
once	TRBV28	NA	TRBJ1-1	CASRKPGEGTEAFF	TGTGCCAGCAGGAAACCAGGGGAGGGAACTGAAGCTTTCTTT
NA	TRBV18	NA	TRBJ1-4	CASSPGSTPKLFF	TGTGCCAGCTCACCCGGGAGCACGCCAAAACTGTTTTTT
few	TRBV6-1	NA	TRBJ1-2	CASSQLRGFDYGYTF	TGTGCCAGCAGCCAATTAAGGGGGTTCGACTATGGCTACACCTTC
NA	TRBV5-4	TRBD1	TRBJ1-1	CASSTGQGQGTPEAFF	TGTGCCAGCAGCACCGGACAGGGGCAAGGTACCCCTGAAGCTTTCTTT
NA	TRBV2	TRBD1	TRBJ2-1	CASSQRQGGFF	TGTGCCAGCAGTCAGAGACAGGGGGGGTTCTTC
NA	TRBV7-2	NA	TRBJ2-1	CASSSSWQTYNEQFF	TGTGCCAGCAGCTCGAGCTGGCAGACCTACAATGAGCAGTTCTTC
NA	TRBV19	TRBD1	TRBJ1-4	CASTRDRGEKLFF	TGTGCCAGTACTAGGGACAGAGGCGAAAAACTGTTTTTT
NA	TRBV15	NA	TRBJ1-4	CATSRGSGDRREKLFF	TGTGCCACCAGCAGAGGGTCCGGCGACAGGAGAGAAAAACTGTTTTTT
NA	TRBV2	NA	TRBJ2-7	CASARDVSYEQYF	TGTGCCAGTGCCCGGGACGTCTCCTACGAGCAGTACTTC
NA	TRBV7-8	TRBD1	TRBJ2-5	CASSPGQEQETQYF	TGTGCCAGCAGCCCCGGACAGGAACAAGAGACCCAGTACTTC
NA	TRBV18	NA	TRBJ2-5	CASSPLDELETQYF	TGTGCCAGCTCACCATTGGACGAACTAGAGACCCAGTACTTC
NA	TRBV2	TRBD2	TRBJ2-3	CASSRRESRTDTQYF	TGTGCCAGCAGTAGGCGGGAGAGTAGAACAGATACGCAGTATTTT
NA	TRBV5-1	NA	TRBJ1-5	CASSLMAGSDQPQHF	TGCGCCAGCAGCTTGATGGCAGGGTCGGATCAGCCCCAGCATTTT
few	TRBV5-3	NA	TRBJ2-7	CARILPGSGRDEQYF	TGTGCCAGAATTCTGCCGGGGTCGGGTCGGGACGAGCAGTACTTC
few	TRBV7-9	TRBD1	TRBJ1-1	CASSSQQGGTDTEAFF	TGTGCCAGCAGCTCCCAACAGGGGGGGACCGACACTGAAGCTTTCTTT
few	TRBV18	TRBD1	TRBJ1-5	CASSPGQVSNQPQHF	TGTGCCAGCTCACCTGGACAGGTGAGCAATCAGCCCCAGCATTTT
once	TRBV28	NA	TRBJ2-7	CASSLPGDEQYF	TGTGCCAGCAGTTTACCGGGGGACGAGCAGTACTTC
many	TRBV2	TRBD2	TRBJ2-3	CASSQAGVDDTQYF	TGTGCCAGCAGTCAAGCGGGAGTTGACGATACGCAGTATTTT
NA	TRBV7-3	NA	TRBJ1-2	CASSQAGFYGYTF	TGTGCCAGCAGTCAAGCGGGGTTCTATGGCTACACCTTC